The rows below give T cell receptor beta chains drawn from one sample of a study of blood T cell repertoires in COVID-19. Sequencing used immunoSEQ multiplex PCR; TCRdb keeps in-frame clones, though not all of them. The sample lists about 40,000 clones; around 79% were seen once. Sequenced sample: peripheral blood. The receptors shown here come from an elderly woman with acute or convalescent COVID-19. Both conserved end residues are part of each CDR3. A D gene is named only where the DNA matches it firmly. Size is omitted from some rows. Given values are once, few, many or a class for expanded clones.

clone_size j_call v_call d_call cdr3_aa cdr3_nt
. TRBJ2-7 TRBV24-1 TRBD2 CATSDSTLGGIAHEQYF TGTGCCACCAGTGATTCGACCCTGGGGGGGATCGCCCACGAGCAGTACTTC
once TRBJ2-7 TRBV7-2 TRBD2 CASSLPRAGEQYF TGTGCCAGCAGCTTACCCCGAGCGGGGGAGCAGTACTTC
. TRBJ2-1 TRBV18 . CASSPRQDGNEQFF TGTGCCAGCTCACCTCGACAGGATGGCAATGAGCAGTTCTTC
. TRBJ2-5 TRBV5-6 TRBD1 CASSDTGEQETQYF TGTGCCAGCAGCGACACAGGGGAGCAAGAGACCCAGTACTTC
. TRBJ1-2 TRBV3-1/TRBV3-2 TRBD1 CASSPRDSYGYTF TGTGCCAGCAGCCCGCGGGACAGCTATGGCTACACCTTC
. TRBJ2-1 TRBV11-1 . CASSLRLSYNEQFF TGTGCCAGCAGCTTACGACTCAGCTACAATGAGCAGTTCTTC
. TRBJ2-1 TRBV6-6 TRBD2 CASSPASGSVNEQFF TGTGCCAGCAGTCCTGCTAGCGGGAGTGTGAATGAGCAGTTCTTC
. TRBJ1-2 TRBV29-1 . CSADSRGGNYGYTF TGCAGCGCCGATTCCAGGGGAGGGAACTATGGCTACACCTTC
once TRBJ1-1 TRBV6-2/TRBV6-3 . CASSNGQSAFF TGTGCCAGCAGCAATGGACAGTCGGCTTTCTTT
once TRBJ1-1 TRBV7-8 TRBD1 CASSVGQANTEAFF TGTGCCAGCAGCGTGGGACAGGCGAACACTGAAGCTTTCTTT
. TRBJ2-3 TRBV7-7 . CASSLVASWGTQYF TGTGCTAGCAGCTTAGTGGCTAGCTGGGGTACGCAGTATTTT